This T cell receptor beta chain came from a study of T cell changes during pregnancy in multiple sclerosis. Assay used: immunoSEQ multiplex PCR; TCRdb lists only in-frame clones, some missing. The data contain some 30,000 clones, approximately 90% of them singletons. Germline CDR1 and CDR2: KGHSH and LQKENI. This CDR3 spans 15 amino acids. J gave up 1 base and V 4 bases, and 4 bases lay outside the gene matches. The sample here was CD8+ T cells from peripheral blood mononuclear cells, taken after pregnancy. The TCR was taken from a female donor with multiple sclerosis, enrolled in a pregnancy study. This chain links TRBV18 with TRBJ2-3; 8 bases map to TRBD2. The CDR3 nucleotides read TGTGCCAGCTCACTTACTAGCGGTCGCACAGATACGCAGTATTTT. Translation: CASSLTSGRTDTQYF.